This T cell receptor (beta chain) was profiled in a study of Ad26.COV2.S vaccination and SARS-CoV-2 variants. On the study more broadly: By the intramuscular route, Ad26.COV2.S was given once, or twice 56 days apart.

Only in-frame clones appear in the TCRdb table, and some are missing; sequencing was by immunoSEQ multiplex PCR. Of roughly 700,000 clones in the sample, 70% to 90% were seen once. Treatment: about 20 received Ad26.COV2.S at low or high dose, single or two shots; about 5 received placebo; per-sample allocation not given. Following the first vaccine or placebo injection, samples were taken on day 63. Trimming cost V 2 bases and J 7 bases, with 14 bases left between them. The CDR3 runs 14 residues. Germline CDR1 reads SEHNR; CDR2 reads FQNEAQ (reference sequence). Material: peripheral blood, obtained in a trial of Ad26.COV2.S vaccine versus placebo. The origin of this receptor is a person aged 18-65 years who received the Ad26.COV2.S COVID-19 vaccine or a placebo. The rearrangement joins TRBV7-9 to TRBJ2-5; tentative D call: TRBD2 (6 bases). The chain's CDR3 is CASSLSGTWVTQYF. CDR3 nucleotide sequence: TGTGCCAGCAGCTTATCCGGGACTTGGGTGACCCAGTACTTC.